This T cell receptor (beta chain) derives from a study of CD8 T cells in ankylosing spondylitis. Germline CDR1 is SEHNR and CDR2 is FQNEAQ (reference sequence). The trim removed 5 bases at V and 3 bases at J, leaving 15 bases unmatched. The CDR3 length is 17 residues. This clonotype appeared a few times. The antigen is not known. One entry per CDR3 protein, called by TCRdb with MiXCR from the 5' RACE reads. Among under 850,000 distinct CDR3 sequences listed, about 20% were seen once. Broader study findings: A TCR beta motif made of about eight highly homologous variants seemed typical of ankylosing spondylitis blood.

Sequencing input: blood, either unsorted or a sorted T cell fraction (not recorded which). The rearrangement joins TRBV7-9 to TRBJ2-5; TRBD2 matches 7 bases. The sequence was collected from a male donor with ankylosing spondylitis. The CDR3 sequence is CASSPSPDGLAEETQYF. CDR3 nucleotide sequence: TGTGCCAGCAGCCCCTCCCCCGACGGGCTAGCGGAAGAGACCCAGTACTTC. Looking up the rest from reference TRBV7-9 and TRBJ2-5 gives the full variable domain: DTGVSQNPRHKITKRGQNVTFRCDPISEHNRLYWYRQTLGQGPEFLTYFQNEAQLEKSRLLSDRFSAERPKGSFSTLEIQRTEQGDSAMYLCASSPSPDGLAEETQYFGPGTRLLVL.